This T cell receptor beta chain was profiled in a study of blood T cell repertoires in COVID-19. Study background: Italy, Spain and the United States were the sources of the convalescent and acute COVID-19 samples. PBMCs, B-cell-depleted T cells, or T cells were the source of the cDNA or gDNA that made up the material.

Per the original data handling: Reference gene primer amplification yielded estimated nucleated cell counts. Sequencing was performed with immunoSEQ multiplex PCR; in TCRdb, only in-frame clones are kept and a portion is missing. The D gene and trimming were derived from the DNA, and the V and J assignments and clone size from that table. The sample has around 66,000 clones; more than 75% are singletons. CDR3 length equals 15 residues. Trimming removed 4 bases from V and 5 bases from J, with 17 bases in between. Germline CDR1 reads MNHEY; CDR2 reads SMNVEV (reference sequence). This chain links TRBV27 with TRBJ1-1; D is uncertain. The source material was peripheral blood. The source is a man aged 55 to 70 with acute or convalescent COVID-19. The CDR3 DNA reads TGTGCCAGCAGTTCTACTAAGGGCGGGTGGACTGAAGCTTTCTTT. Amino acids: CASSSTKGGWTEAFF.